The sequence of this TCR beta chain was determined in a study of blood T cells in healthy people across ages. A second about 6 to 12 cycle PCR used barcoded and J-beta primers. TCRdb passed the 5' RACE reads through MiXCR, listing each CDR3 protein once. The sample lists over 1,200,000 distinct CDR3 sequences, around 59% occurring once. The ends lost 8 bases at V and 1 base at J; junction bases unmatched: 2. The CDR3 has 13 amino acids. This clonotype was found a few times. Source material: blood. This clonotype was obtained from a young man in good health. This chain links TRBV12-3 or TRBV12-4 with TRBJ2-7; TRBD1 matches at 10 bases. For the CDR3, the DNA is TGTGCCAGCGGGGACAGGGGTTCCTACGAGCAGTACTTC. This sequence encodes CASGDRGSYEQYF.